The TCR beta chain described here comes from a study of identical twins. Overall study findings and caveats: Compared with unrelated sharing, twin-shared out-of-frame alpha sequences had more low-probability sequences. Clonotypes of the beta chain that were abundant in cord blood carried fewer insertions (memory repertoires showed none).

MiXCR was run by TCRdb on the 5' RACE reads, yielding one entry per CDR3 protein. The repertoire holds approximately 490,000 distinct CDR3 sequences, with about a fifth as singletons. The junction had 7 bases not matched to a gene; V was cut back by 5 bases and J by 4 bases. The CDR3 has 15 residues. CDR1 and CDR2 (germline): SGHTA, FQGNSA. This clonotype was counted a few times. No antigen is known for it. This same sample was also part of a study on yellow fever vaccine responses in identical twins.

The specimen was CD4+ T cells sorted from blood. The rearrangement links TRBV7-2 to TRBJ1-4, with 7 bases fitting TRBD1. The sequence was obtained from a woman between 18 and 29 years old in good health. The CDR3 protein is CASSRGTAVNEKLFF. The CDR3 coding sequence is TGTGCCAGCAGCAGAGGGACAGCGGTTAATGAAAAACTGTTTTTT.